This T cell receptor beta chain was recovered during a study of PD-L1 blockade in urothelial cancer. Across the study: In terms of prior chemotherapy, patients had received 0 to 3 regimens. Blood analysis took place 3 weeks (second dose) and 6 weeks after treatment start. Overall study findings and caveats: Patients with below-median pretreatment blood clonality survived longer.

The germline V and J ends were trimmed by 0 bases and 7 bases, with 13 bases remaining between them. The CDR3 consists of 15 residues. CDR1 and CDR2 (germline): LGHNA, YSLEER. Time point noted: pretreatment peripheral blood. To note about this clone: The antigen is undetermined.

PCRs each included synthetic TCR analog templates spiked in. Repertoires were generated with immunoSEQ multiplex PCR, while TCRdb's copy carries only in-frame clones and drops some. This table has about 45,000 clones, over 75% appearing once. The sequence came from a donor at least 40 years old with urothelial cancer. The sample here was PBMCs, taken around atezolizumab (anti-PD-L1) treatment. The chain uses TRBV4-3 and TRBJ2-1; tentative D call: TRBD2 (7 bases). CDR3 nucleotide sequence: TGCGCCAGCAGCCAAGAGGTGGGGGGGGCGAATGAGCAGTTCTTC. Translating it yields CASSQEVGGANEQFF.